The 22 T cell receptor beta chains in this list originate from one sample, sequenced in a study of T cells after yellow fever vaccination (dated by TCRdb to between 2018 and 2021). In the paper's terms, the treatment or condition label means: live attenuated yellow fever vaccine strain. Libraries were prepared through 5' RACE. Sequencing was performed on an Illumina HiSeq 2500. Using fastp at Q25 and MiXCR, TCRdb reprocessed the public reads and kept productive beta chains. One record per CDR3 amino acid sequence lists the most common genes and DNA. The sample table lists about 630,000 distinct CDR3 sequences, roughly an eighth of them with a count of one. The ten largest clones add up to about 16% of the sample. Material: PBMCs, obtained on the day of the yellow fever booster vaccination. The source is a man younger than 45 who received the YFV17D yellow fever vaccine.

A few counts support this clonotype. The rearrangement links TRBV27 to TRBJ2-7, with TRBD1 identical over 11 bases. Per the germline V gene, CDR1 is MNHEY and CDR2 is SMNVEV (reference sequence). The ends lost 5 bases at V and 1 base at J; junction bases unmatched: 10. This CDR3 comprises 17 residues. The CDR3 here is CASSGGQGAFSSYEQYF. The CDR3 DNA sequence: TGTGCCAGCAGTGGCGGACAGGGGGCCTTTTCTTCCTACGAGCAGTACTTC.

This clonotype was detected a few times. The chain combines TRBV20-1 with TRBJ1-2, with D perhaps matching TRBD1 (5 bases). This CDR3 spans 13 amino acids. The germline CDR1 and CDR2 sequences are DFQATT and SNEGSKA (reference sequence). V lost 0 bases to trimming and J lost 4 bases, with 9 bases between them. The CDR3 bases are TGCAGTGCTAGAGATGGGGGTCGCTATGGCTACACCTTC. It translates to CSARDGGRYGYTF.

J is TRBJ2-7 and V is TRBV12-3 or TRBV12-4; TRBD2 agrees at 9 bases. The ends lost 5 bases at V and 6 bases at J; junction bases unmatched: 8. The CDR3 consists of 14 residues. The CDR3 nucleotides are TGTGCCAGCAGTCCTGCTAGCGGGATGTCCGAGCAGTACTTC. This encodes CASSPASGMSEQYF.

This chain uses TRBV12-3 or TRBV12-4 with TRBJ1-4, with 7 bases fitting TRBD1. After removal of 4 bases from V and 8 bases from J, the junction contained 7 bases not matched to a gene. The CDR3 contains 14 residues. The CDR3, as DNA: TGTGCCAGCAGTTACACAGGGGCTGGGGAAAAACTGTTTTTT. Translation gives CASSYTGAGEKLFF.

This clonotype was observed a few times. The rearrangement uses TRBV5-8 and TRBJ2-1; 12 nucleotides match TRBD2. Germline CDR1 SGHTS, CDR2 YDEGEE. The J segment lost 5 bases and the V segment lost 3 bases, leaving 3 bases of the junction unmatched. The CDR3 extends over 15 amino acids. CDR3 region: CASSWGLAGHNEQFF. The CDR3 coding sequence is TGTGCCAGCAGCTGGGGACTAGCGGGCCACAATGAGCAGTTCTTC.

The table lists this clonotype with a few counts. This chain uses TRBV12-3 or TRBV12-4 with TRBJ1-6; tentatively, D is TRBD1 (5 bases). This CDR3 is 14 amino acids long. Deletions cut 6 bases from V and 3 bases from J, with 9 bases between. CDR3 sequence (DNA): TGTGCCAGCAGCTGGGACCGCTATAATTCACCCCTCCACTTT. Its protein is CASSWDRYNSPLHF.

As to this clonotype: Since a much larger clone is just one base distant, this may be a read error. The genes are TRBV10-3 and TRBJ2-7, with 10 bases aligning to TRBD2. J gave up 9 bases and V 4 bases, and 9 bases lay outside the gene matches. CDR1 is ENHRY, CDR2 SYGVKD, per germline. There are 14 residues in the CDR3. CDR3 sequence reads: CAISGLAGAGGQYF. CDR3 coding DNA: TGTGCCATCAGTGGGCTAGCGGGAGCAGGAGGGCAGTACTTC.

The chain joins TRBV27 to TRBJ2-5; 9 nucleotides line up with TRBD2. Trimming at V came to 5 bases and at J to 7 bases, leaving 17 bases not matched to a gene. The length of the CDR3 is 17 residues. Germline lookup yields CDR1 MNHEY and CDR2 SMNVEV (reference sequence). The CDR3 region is CASSRGFLAGDVRTQYF. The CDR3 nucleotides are TGTGCCAGCAGTCGGGGGTTCTTAGCGGGGGATGTGAGGACCCAGTACTTC.

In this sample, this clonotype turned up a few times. Written as DNA, the CDR3 is TGTGCCAGCAGGGGTCCGGGACTAGCAGAGTACGAGCAGTACTTC. Translated, it gives CASRGPGLAEYEQYF. The chain couples TRBV28 to TRBJ2-7; 9 nucleotides match TRBD2. Losses at the gene ends were 6 bases for V and 4 bases for J; bases not matched to a gene: 10. Germline CDR1 and CDR2: MDHEN and SYDVKM. The CDR3 consists of 15 residues.

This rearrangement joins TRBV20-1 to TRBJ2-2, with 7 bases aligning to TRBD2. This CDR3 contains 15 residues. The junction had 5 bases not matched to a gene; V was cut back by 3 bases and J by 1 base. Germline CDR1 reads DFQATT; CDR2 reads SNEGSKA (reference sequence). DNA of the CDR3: TGCAGTGCTAGGAAGGCGGGAGAGAACACCGGGGAGCTGTTTTTT. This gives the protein CSARKAGENTGELFF.

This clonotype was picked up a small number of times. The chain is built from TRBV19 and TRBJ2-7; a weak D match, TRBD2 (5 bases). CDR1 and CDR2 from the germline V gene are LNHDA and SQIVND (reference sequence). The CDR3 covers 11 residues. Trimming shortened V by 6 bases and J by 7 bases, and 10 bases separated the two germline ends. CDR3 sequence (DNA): TGTGCCAGTAGCCAGACGGGAGAGCAGTACTTC. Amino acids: CASSQTGEQYF.

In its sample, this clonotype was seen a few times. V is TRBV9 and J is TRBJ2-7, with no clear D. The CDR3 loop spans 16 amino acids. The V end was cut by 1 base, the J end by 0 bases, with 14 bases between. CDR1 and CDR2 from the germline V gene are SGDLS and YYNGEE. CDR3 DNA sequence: TGTGCCAGCAGCGTACGGCCCGGACCCAGCTCCTACGAGCAGTACTTC. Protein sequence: CASSVRPGPSSYEQYF.

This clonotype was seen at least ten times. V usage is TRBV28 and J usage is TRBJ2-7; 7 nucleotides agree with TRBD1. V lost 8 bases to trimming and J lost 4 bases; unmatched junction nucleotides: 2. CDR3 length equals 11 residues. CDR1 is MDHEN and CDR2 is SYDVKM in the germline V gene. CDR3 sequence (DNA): TGTGCCAGCGAGGGACAGTACGAGCAGTACTTC. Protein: CASEGQYEQYF. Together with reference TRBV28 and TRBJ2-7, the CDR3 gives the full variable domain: DVKVTQSSRYLVKRTGEKVFLECVQDMDHENMFWYRQDPGLGLRLIYFSYDVKMKEKGDIPEGYSVSREKKERFSLILESASTNQTSMYLCASEGQYEQYFGPGTRLTVT.

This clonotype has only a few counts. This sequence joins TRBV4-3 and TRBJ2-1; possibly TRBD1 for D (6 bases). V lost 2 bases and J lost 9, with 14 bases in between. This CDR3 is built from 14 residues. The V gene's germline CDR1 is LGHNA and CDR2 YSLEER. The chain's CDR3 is CASSQKGQRGEQFF. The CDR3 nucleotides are TGCGCCAGCAGCCAAAAAGGACAGAGGGGTGAGCAGTTCTTC.

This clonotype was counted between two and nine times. The chain's CDR3 is CASSLDTGHRLSEQYF. CDR3 bases: TGTGCCAGCAGCTTAGACACGGGCCACCGGCTCTCCGAGCAGTACTTC. This chain connects TRBV7-8 to TRBJ2-7; D not resolved. The CDR3 is 16 residues long. Germline V gene data show CDR1 as SGHVS and CDR2 as FQNEAQ. V lost 1 base and J 6 bases, leaving 19 bases between the germline ends.

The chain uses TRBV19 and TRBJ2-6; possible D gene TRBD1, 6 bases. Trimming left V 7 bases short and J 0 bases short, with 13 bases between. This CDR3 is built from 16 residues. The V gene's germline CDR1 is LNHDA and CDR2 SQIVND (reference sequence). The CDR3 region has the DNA TGTGCCAGTACCAACCAGGGGTCCTCTGGGGCCAACGTCCTGACTTTC. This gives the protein CASTNQGSSGANVLTF.

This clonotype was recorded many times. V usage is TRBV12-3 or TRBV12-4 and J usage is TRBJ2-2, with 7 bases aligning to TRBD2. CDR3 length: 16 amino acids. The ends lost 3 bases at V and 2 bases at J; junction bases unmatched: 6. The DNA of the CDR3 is TGTGCCAGCAGTTTGGGCGGGAGCGCAAACACCGGGGAGCTGTTTTTT. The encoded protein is CASSLGGSANTGELFF.

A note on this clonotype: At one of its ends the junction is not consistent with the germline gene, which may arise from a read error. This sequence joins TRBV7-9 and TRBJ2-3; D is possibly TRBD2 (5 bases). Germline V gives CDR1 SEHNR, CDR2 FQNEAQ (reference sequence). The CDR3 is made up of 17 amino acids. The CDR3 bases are TGTGCCAGCAGCTTAGTTGAGGTTTTTCCTAGCACAGTTACGCAGTATTTT. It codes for CASSLVEVFPSTVTQYF. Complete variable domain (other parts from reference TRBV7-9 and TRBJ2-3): DTGVSQNPRHKITKRGQNVTFRCDPISEHNRLYWYRQTLGQGPEFLTYFQNEAQLEKSRLLSDRFSAERPKGSFSTLEIQRTEQGDSAMYLCASSLVEVFPSTVTQYFGPGTRLTVL.

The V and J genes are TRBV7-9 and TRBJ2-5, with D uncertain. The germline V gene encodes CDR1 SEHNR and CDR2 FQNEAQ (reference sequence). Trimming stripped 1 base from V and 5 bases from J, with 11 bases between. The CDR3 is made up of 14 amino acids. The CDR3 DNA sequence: TGTGCCAGCAGCTTAGTGGGGATAAGGGAGACCCAGTACTTC. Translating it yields CASSLVGIRETQYF.

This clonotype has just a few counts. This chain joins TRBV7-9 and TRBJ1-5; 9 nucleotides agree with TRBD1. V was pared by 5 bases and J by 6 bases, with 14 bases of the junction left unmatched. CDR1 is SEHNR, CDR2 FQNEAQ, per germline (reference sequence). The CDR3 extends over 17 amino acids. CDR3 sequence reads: CASSHLAGQGQAQPQHF. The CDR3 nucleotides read TGTGCCAGCAGCCACCTTGCGGGACAGGGTCAGGCTCAGCCCCAGCATTTT.

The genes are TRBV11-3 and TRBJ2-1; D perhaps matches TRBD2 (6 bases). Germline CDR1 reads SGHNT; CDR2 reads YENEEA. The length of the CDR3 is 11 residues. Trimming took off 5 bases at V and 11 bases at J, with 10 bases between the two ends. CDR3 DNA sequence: TGTGCCAGCAGCGCGGCGGGACAGCAGTTCTTC. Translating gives CASSAAGQQFF. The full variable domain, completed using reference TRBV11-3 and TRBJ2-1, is EAGVVQSPRYKIIEKKQPVAFWCNPISGHNTLYWYLQNLGQGPELLIRYENEEAVDDSQLPKDRFSAERLKGVDSTLKIQPAELGDSAVYLCASSAAGQQFFGPGTRLTVL.

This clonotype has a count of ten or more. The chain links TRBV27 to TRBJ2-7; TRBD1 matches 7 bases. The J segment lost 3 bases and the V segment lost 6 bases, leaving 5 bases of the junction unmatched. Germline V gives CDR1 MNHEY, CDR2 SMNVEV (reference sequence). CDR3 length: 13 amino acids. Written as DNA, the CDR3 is TGTGCCAGCAGGACGGACAGGAACTACGAGCAGTACTTC. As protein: CASRTDRNYEQYF.